The clone carrying this TCR beta chain was detected a few times. Its target is unknown. The V and J ends lost 4 bases and 6 bases respectively, with 16 bases between them. CDR3 length: 14 amino acids. Germline V gene sequence: CDR1 SGHAT, CDR2 FQNNGV. This specimen belongs to a study of shared clonotypes between healthy human individuals. Study information: Donors, aged 18 to 49, were two women and a few men. A donor's plate count was three for CD4 naive and three for CD4 memory; CD8 naive had two and CD8 memory one.

Sequencing used immunoSEQ multiplex PCR; TCRdb keeps in-frame clones, though not all of them. The repertoire holds some 350,000 clones, 74% seen once, with 10% to 13% in the top ten. The study, taken as a whole, reports: A small donor pool kept down the genetic and exposure-history diversity that was represented. It was observed that roughly 5.4% of naive CD4 clonotypes were shared across a few donors.

The TCR comes from a man younger than 40 in good health. Input material: memory CD4+ T cells sorted from blood. As to subset: CD45RA-negative fraction. The V and J genes are TRBV11-2 and TRBJ2-7; D is possibly TRBD2 (6 bases). The CDR3 bases are TGTGCCAGCAGCTCGAGCGGGCCATTTGGCGAGCAGTACTTC. Residues: CASSSSGPFGEQYF.